The rows below give T cell receptor beta chains drawn from one sample of a study of persistence of HIV-infected CD4 T cells. The protocol was immunoSEQ multiplex PCR, while the TCRdb copy is restricted to in-frame clones and leaves out a portion. Of just over 40,000 clones in the sample, 75% to 85% were seen once. No antigen is known for these receptors. The sequences come from CD4+ T cells sorted from PBMCs after approximately 18-hour stimulation, collected from a patient who received antiretroviral therapy. All receptors come from an adult man with HIV who was CMV-seropositive. CDR3s include the opening cysteine and the closing phenylalanine or tryptophan. A D gene is named only where the DNA matches it firmly. Expanded clones get a size class; other rows say once, few or many, or leave the size out.

cdr3_length clone_size j_call d_call v_call cdr3_aa cdr3_nt
14 - TRBJ1-2 - TRBV6-4 CASSPGAGNYGYTF TGTGCCAGCAGTCCCGGGGCGGGCAACTATGGCTACACCTTC
16 - TRBJ1-5 TRBD1 TRBV4-2 CASSQSGTALGQPQHF TGTGCCAGCAGCCAATCCGGGACAGCGCTTGGACAGCCCCAGCATTTT
17 - TRBJ2-6 - TRBV5-8 CASSLGPMGLGANVLTF TGTGCCAGCAGCTTGGGCCCAATGGGTCTGGGGGCCAACGTCCTGACTTTC
20 few TRBJ2-1 TRBD1 TRBV7-2 CASSLAFGTGGSVGYNEQFF TGTGCCAGCAGCTTAGCTTTTGGGACAGGGGGCTCCGTAGGTTACAATGAGCAGTTCTTC
14 - TRBJ2-2 TRBD1 TRBV2 CAVIRDRGVGELFF TGTGCCGTCATCCGGGACAGGGGGGTCGGGGAGCTGTTTTTT
19 few TRBJ2-6 TRBD1 TRBV18 CASSPQPGQGVSGANVLTF TGTGCCAGCTCACCCCAACCCGGACAGGGCGTCTCTGGGGCCAACGTCCTGACTTTC
15 once TRBJ1-2 - TRBV9 CASSVAWGASYGYTF TGTGCCAGCAGCGTAGCTTGGGGGGCAAGCTATGGCTACACCTTC
14 - TRBJ1-4 TRBD1 TRBV6-5 CASRRQGGKEKLFF TGTGCCAGCAGACGACAGGGGGGAAAGGAAAAACTGTTTTTT
14 - TRBJ1-1 TRBD1 TRBV18 CASSPQGAPVEAFF TGTGCCAGCTCACCACAGGGGGCGCCGGTTGAAGCTTTCTTT
13 - TRBJ1-4 - TRBV27 CASSLVGGTILFF TGTGCCAGCAGCCTAGTGGGGGGTACGATCCTGTTTTTT
15 - TRBJ2-5 - TRBV9 CASSVAGGAQETQYF TGTGCCAGCAGCGTAGCGGGCGGCGCCCAAGAGACCCAGTACTTC
13 - TRBJ1-2 - TRBV27 CASSFKGDYGYTF TGTGCCAGCAGTTTTAAGGGGGACTATGGCTACACCTTC
12 - TRBJ1-5 - TRBV9 CASAVHNQPQHF TGTGCCAGCGCAGTACACAATCAGCCCCAGCATTTT
15 - TRBJ2-2 TRBD1 TRBV19 CASRSGQGVTGELFF TGTGCCAGTAGATCGGGACAGGGGGTAACCGGGGAGCTGTTTTTT
15 - TRBJ1-3 - TRBV7-9 CASSLGVTSGNTIYF TGTGCCAGCAGCTTAGGTGTCACCTCTGGAAACACCATATATTTT
13 - TRBJ2-3 TRBD1 TRBV12-3/TRBV12-4 CASSPRGTDTQYF TGTGCCAGCAGTCCCAGGGGGACAGATACGCAGTATTTT
14 few TRBJ2-7 - TRBV11-1 CASSFSGPLNEQYF TGTGCCAGCAGCTTCTCCGGACCTCTCAACGAGCAGTACTTC
13 few TRBJ1-1 - TRBV2 CASTRGGNTEAFF TGTGCCAGCACCCGGGGGGGAAACACTGAAGCTTTCTTT
13 - TRBJ2-3 - TRBV19 CASSSGLTDTQYF TGTGCCAGTAGTTCGGGACTGACAGATACGCAGTATTTT
15 - TRBJ2-1 - TRBV9 CASSVDAPSYNEQFF TGTGCCAGCAGCGTAGATGCTCCCTCCTACAATGAGCAGTTCTTC
15 once TRBJ2-7 TRBD2 TRBV19 CASKEQRGASYEQYF TGTGCCAGTAAGGAACAGCGGGGGGCCTCCTACGAGCAGTACTTC
14 - TRBJ2-3 - TRBV18 CASSPGGFTDTQYF TGTGCCAGCTCACCAGGGGGTTTCACAGATACGCAGTATTTT
14 few TRBJ1-1 TRBD1 TRBV27 CASSPRQGNTEAFF TGTGCCAGCAGTCCCCGACAGGGAAACACTGAAGCTTTCTTT
13 - TRBJ2-1 - TRBV10-3 CAITRTEYNEQFF TGTGCCATCACCCGTACAGAATACAATGAGCAGTTCTTC
15 - TRBJ2-1 - TRBV2 CASSYARSSYNEQFF TGTGCCAGCAGCTACGCCCGAAGCTCCTACAATGAGCAGTTCTTC
16 - TRBJ2-1 - TRBV19 CASSIPRGRENNEQFF TGTGCCAGTAGTATACCTCGGGGCCGAGAAAACAATGAGCAGTTCTTC
16 once TRBJ1-4 TRBD1 TRBV13 CASSLTTGTGEEKLFF TGTGCCAGCAGTCTTACTACTGGGACAGGGGAGGAAAAACTGTTTTTT
12 - TRBJ2-1 - TRBV30 CAWSATRGEQFF TGTGCCTGGAGTGCGACTAGGGGGGAGCAGTTCTTC
17 few TRBJ2-7 - TRBV7-9 CANKVPPQGELKYEQYF TGTGCCAACAAAGTTCCCCCGCAGGGTGAGTTGAAATACGAGCAGTACTTC
11 - TRBJ1-1 - TRBV20-1 CSGGSRTEAFF TGCAGCGGGGGGAGTCGTACTGAAGCTTTCTTT
15 once TRBJ2-6 - TRBV5-5 CASSLSSSGANVLTF TGTGCCAGCAGCTTATCGAGCTCTGGGGCCAACGTCCTGACTTTC
15 - TRBJ1-5 TRBD1 TRBV4-1 CASSQDRGPNQPQHF TGCGCCAGCAGCCAGGACAGGGGTCCCAATCAGCCCCAGCATTTT
17 - TRBJ2-7 TRBD2 TRBV5-5 CASSLSLTSGTSYEQYF TGTGCCAGCAGCTTGAGTCTTACTAGCGGGACCTCCTACGAGCAGTACTTC
14 - TRBJ2-7 - TRBV5-6 CASSSLADTYEQYF TGTGCCAGCAGCTCCTTAGCGGACACCTACGAGCAGTACTTC
12 - TRBJ2-5 - TRBV29-1 CSVAWASETQYF TGCAGCGTTGCGTGGGCCTCAGAGACCCAGTACTTC
18 once TRBJ2-3 TRBD2 TRBV19 CASSGGTSGSPSTDTQYF TGTGCCAGTAGTGGGGGGACTAGCGGGAGTCCAAGCACAGATACGCAGTATTTT
14 - TRBJ1-6 - TRBV19 CASHRNRDNSPLHF TGTGCCAGTCATAGAAACAGAGATAATTCACCCCTCCACTTT
15 - TRBJ2-2 TRBD2 TRBV11-3 CASTQGLAGTGELFF TGTGCCAGCACTCAGGGACTAGCGGGAACCGGGGAGCTGTTTTTT
15 - TRBJ2-2 - TRBV4-3 CASSRSGRNTGELFF TGCGCCAGCAGCCGCTCTGGTAGGAACACCGGGGAGCTGTTTTTT
16 - TRBJ2-3 TRBD2 TRBV19 CASSAPERGHTDTQYF TGTGCCAGTAGTGCCCCGGAGCGGGGGCATACAGATACGCAGTATTTT
16 - TRBJ1-6 - TRBV30 CAWSLVTGSNNSPLHF TGTGCCTGGAGCCTAGTTACAGGGAGTAATAATTCACCCCTCCACTTT
15 - TRBJ1-4 - TRBV18 CASSPPSAINEKLFF TGTGCCAGCTCACCACCGTCGGCCATAAATGAAAAACTGTTTTTT
15 - TRBJ2-1 TRBD1 TRBV6-5 CASRRTGTSYNEQFF TGTGCCAGCCGCCGGACAGGGACGTCCTACAATGAGCAGTTCTTC
14 - TRBJ1-3 TRBD1 TRBV10-1 CASSAGQRGNTIYF TGCGCCAGCAGTGCGGGACAGCGCGGAAACACCATATATTTT
15 - TRBJ2-5 TRBD2 TRBV6-5 CASSYQGLAGETQYF TGTGCCAGCAGTTACCAAGGACTAGCGGGTGAGACCCAGTACTTC
15 - TRBJ2-7 TRBD2 TRBV14 CASSQTSGSAHEQYF TGTGCCAGCAGCCAGACTAGCGGGAGTGCTCACGAGCAGTACTTC
15 - TRBJ1-3 TRBD1 TRBV18 CASSRNRGSGNTIYF TGTGCCAGCTCCCGGAACAGGGGAAGTGGAAACACCATATATTTT
13 medium-sized TRBJ1-1 - TRBV6-5 CASSRAVNTEAFF TGTGCCAGCAGTCGGGCGGTGAACACTGAAGCTTTCTTT
16 - TRBJ2-3 TRBD2 TRBV27 CASSLNSGGGGDTQYF TGTGCCAGCAGTTTAAATAGCGGGGGCGGAGGAGATACGCAGTATTTT
12 - TRBJ1-1 TRBD1 TRBV29-1 CSVGQGTTEAFF TGCAGCGTGGGACAGGGGACGACTGAAGCTTTCTTT
14 - TRBJ2-1 TRBD2 TRBV7-3 CASSFEAGGGEQFF TGTGCCAGCAGCTTCGAAGCGGGAGGCGGTGAGCAGTTCTTC
14 - TRBJ1-5 TRBD1 TRBV6-6 CASSRTGVNQPQHF TGTGCCAGCAGCCGGACAGGGGTCAATCAGCCCCAGCATTTT
15 - TRBJ2-7 TRBD1 TRBV18 CASSQGTGGNYEQYF TGTGCCAGCTCACAAGGGACAGGGGGAAACTACGAGCAGTACTTC
14 - TRBJ2-2 - TRBV3-1/TRBV3-2 CASSRDRNTGELFF TGTGCCAGCAGCCGAGACAGAAACACCGGGGAGCTGTTTTTT
13 - TRBJ2-3 - TRBV6-5 CASSRQFTDTQYF TGTGCCAGCAGTCGACAGTTCACAGATACGCAGTATTTT
16 - TRBJ2-6 - TRBV29-1 CSVGTDRRSGANVLTF TGCAGCGTCGGGACGGATCGTCGCTCTGGGGCCAACGTCCTGACTTTC
11 few TRBJ1-2 - TRBV11-1 CASSPTGGYTF TGTGCCAGCAGCCCAACCGGCGGCTACACCTTC
15 - TRBJ2-7 - TRBV19 CASSRREESSYEQYF TGTGCCAGTAGTCGGAGGGAGGAGAGCTCCTACGAGCAGTACTTC
13 - TRBJ1-1 - TRBV29-1 CSVLNFMNTEAFF TGCAGCGTTCTCAACTTCATGAACACTGAAGCTTTCTTT
14 - TRBJ2-3 TRBD2 TRBV5-4 CASGTSGRPDTQYF TGTGCCAGCGGGACTAGCGGGAGACCAGATACGCAGTATTTT